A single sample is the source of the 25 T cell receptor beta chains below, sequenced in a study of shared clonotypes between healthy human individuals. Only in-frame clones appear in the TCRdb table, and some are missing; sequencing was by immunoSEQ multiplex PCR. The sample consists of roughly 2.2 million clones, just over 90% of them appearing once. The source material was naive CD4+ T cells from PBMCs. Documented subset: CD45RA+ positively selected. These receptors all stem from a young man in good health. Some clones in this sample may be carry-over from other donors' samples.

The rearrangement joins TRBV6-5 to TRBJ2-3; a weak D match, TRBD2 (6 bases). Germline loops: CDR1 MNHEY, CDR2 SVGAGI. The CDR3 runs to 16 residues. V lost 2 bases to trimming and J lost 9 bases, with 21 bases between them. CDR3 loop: CASSYAIPGLKSTQYF. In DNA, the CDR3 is TGTGCCAGCAGTTACGCAATACCGGGACTGAAGAGCACGCAGTATTTT.

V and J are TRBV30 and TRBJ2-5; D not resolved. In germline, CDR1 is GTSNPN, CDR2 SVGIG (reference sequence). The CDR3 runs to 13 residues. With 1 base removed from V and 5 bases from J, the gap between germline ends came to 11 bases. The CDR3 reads CAWSAITVETQYF. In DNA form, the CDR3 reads TGTGCCTGGAGTGCGATCACAGTCGAGACCCAGTACTTC.

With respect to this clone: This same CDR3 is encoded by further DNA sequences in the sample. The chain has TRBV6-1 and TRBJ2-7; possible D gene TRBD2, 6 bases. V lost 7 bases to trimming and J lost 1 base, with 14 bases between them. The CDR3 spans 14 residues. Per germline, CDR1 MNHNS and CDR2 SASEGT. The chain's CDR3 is CASTTGLGSYEQYF. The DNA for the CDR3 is TGTGCCAGCACCACGGGACTGGGGTCCTACGAGCAGTACTTC.

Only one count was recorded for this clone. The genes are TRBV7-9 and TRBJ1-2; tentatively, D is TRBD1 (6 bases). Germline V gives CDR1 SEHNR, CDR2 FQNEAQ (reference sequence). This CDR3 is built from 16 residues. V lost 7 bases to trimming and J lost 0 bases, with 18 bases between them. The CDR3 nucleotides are TGTGCCAGCAACCCTCCCCCGACAGGCGCTAACTATGGCTACACCTTC. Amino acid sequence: CASNPPPTGANYGYTF.

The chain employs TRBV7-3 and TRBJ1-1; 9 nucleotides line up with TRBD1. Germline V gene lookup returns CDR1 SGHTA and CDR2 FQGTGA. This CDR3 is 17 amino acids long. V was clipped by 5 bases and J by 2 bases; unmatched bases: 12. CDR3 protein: CASSLRVPGQGNTEAFF. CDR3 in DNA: TGTGCCAGCAGCCTACGAGTACCGGGACAGGGAAACACTGAAGCTTTCTTT.

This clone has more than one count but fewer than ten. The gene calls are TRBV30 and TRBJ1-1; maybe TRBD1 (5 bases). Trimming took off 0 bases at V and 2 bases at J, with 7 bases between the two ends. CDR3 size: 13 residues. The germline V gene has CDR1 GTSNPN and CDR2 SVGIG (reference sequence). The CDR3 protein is CAWSVGHNTEAFF. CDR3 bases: TGTGCCTGGAGTGTTGGACACAACACTGAAGCTTTCTTT.

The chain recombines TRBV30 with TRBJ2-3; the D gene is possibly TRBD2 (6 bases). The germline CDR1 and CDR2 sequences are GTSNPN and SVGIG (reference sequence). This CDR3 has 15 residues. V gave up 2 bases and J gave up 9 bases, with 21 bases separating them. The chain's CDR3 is CAWSPIAGPPGTQYF. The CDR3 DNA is TGTGCCTGGAGTCCCATTGCGGGACCCCCGGGGACGCAGTATTTT.

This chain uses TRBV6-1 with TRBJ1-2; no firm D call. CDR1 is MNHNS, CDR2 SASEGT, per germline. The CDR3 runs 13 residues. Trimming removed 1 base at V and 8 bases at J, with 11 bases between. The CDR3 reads CASSEGDLLGYTF. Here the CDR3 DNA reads TGTGCCAGCAGTGAAGGGGATCTCCTCGGCTACACCTTC.

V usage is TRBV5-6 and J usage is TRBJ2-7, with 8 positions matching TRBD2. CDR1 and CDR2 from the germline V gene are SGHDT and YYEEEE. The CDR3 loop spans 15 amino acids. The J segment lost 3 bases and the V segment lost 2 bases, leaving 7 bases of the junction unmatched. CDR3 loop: CASSFPGTRFYEQYF. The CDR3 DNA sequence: TGTGCCAGCAGCTTCCCCGGGACTAGATTCTACGAGCAGTACTTC.

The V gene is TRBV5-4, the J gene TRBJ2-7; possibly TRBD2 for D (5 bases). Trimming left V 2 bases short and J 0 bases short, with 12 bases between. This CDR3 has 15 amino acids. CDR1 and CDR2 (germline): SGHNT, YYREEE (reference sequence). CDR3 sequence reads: CASSFSGDRSYEQYF. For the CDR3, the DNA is TGTGCCAGCAGCTTCAGCGGCGACCGCTCCTACGAGCAGTACTTC.

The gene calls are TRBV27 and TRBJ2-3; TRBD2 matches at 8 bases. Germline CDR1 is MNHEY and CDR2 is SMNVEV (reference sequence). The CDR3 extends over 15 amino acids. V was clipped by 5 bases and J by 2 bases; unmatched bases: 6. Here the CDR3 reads CASSLLAADTDTQYF. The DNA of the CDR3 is TGTGCCAGCAGTCTACTAGCGGCCGACACAGATACGCAGTATTTT.

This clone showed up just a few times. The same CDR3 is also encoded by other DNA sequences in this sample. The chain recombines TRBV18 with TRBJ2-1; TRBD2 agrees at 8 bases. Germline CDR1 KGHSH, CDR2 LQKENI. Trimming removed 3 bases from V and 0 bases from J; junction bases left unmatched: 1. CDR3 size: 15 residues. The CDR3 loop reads CASSPGTSSYNEQFF. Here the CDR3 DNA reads TGTGCCAGCTCACCCGGGACTAGCTCCTACAATGAGCAGTTCTTC.

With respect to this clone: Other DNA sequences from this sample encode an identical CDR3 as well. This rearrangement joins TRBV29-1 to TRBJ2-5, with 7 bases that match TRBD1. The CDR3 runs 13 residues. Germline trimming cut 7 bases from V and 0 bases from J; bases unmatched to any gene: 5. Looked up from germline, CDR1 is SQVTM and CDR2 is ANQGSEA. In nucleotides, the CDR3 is TGCAGCGGATACAGGGGAAACCAAGAGACCCAGTACTTC. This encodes CSGYRGNQETQYF.

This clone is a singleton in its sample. The CDR3 nucleotides read TGTGCCAGCAGCCTCCACGGGGAGCTGTTTTTT. It specifies CASSLHGELFF. The chain links TRBV14 to TRBJ2-2; D ambiguous. The CDR3 loop spans 11 amino acids. Germline CDR1 and CDR2: SGHDN and FVKESK. V was trimmed by 4 bases and J by 7 bases, leaving 4 bases between them.

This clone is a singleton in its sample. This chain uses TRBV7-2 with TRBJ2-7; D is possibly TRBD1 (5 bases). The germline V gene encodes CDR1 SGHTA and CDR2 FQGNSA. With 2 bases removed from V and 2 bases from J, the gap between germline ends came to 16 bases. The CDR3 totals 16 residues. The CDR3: CASSLSSSDRPYEQYF. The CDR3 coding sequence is TGTGCCAGCAGCTTAAGTTCATCTGACAGACCCTACGAGCAGTACTTC.

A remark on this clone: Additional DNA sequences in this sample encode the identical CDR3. The CDR3 nucleotides read TGTGCCAGCAGCTTAGAGGAAAAACTGTTTTTT. It encodes CASSLEEKLFF. The chain recombines TRBV11-2 with TRBJ1-4; no firm D call. Germline loops: CDR1 SGHAT, CDR2 FQNNGV. V dropped 0 bases and J dropped 8 bases, with 1 base sitting between them. This CDR3 comprises 11 residues. The full variable domain, its missing parts supplied by reference TRBV11-2 and TRBJ1-4, is EAGVAQSPRYKIIEKRQSVAFWCNPISGHATLYWYQQILGQGPKLLIQFQNNGVVDDSQLPKDRFSAERLKGVDSTLKIQPAKLEDSAVYLCASSLEEKLFFGSGTQLSVL.

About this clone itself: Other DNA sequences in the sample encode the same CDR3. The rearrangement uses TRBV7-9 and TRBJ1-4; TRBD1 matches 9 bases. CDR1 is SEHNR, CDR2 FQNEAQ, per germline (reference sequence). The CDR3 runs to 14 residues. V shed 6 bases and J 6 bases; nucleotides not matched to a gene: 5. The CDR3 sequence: CASSSGTGYEKLFF. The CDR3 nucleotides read TGTGCCAGCAGTTCCGGGACAGGGTATGAAAAACTGTTTTTT.

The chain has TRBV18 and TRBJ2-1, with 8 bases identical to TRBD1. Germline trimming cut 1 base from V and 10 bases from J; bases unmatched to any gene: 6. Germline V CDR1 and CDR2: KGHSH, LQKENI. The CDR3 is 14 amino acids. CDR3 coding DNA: TGTGCCAGCTCACCACTCGGGGACAGGTTCGAGCAGTTCTTC. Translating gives CASSPLGDRFEQFF.

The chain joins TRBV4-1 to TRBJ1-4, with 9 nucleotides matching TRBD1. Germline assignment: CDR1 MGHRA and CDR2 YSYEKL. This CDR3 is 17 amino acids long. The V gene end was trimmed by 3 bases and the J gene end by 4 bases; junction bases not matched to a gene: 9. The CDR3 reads CASSHANRGRINEKLFF. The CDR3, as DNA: TGCGCCAGCAGCCATGCTAACAGGGGGCGGATTAATGAAAAACTGTTTTTT.

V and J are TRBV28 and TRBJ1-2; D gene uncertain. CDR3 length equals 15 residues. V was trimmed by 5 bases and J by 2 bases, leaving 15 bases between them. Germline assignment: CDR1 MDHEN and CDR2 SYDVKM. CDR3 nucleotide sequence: TGTGCCAGCAGTCCCCAAAAGAGAGGGAACTATGGCTACACCTTC. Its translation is CASSPQKRGNYGYTF.

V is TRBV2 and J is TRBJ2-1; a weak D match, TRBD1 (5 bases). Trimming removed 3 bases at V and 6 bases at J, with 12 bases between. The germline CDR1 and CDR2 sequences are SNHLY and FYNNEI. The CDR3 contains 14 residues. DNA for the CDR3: TGTGCCAGCAGTGATAGGGCAGGGATCAATGAGCAGTTCTTC. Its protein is CASSDRAGINEQFF.

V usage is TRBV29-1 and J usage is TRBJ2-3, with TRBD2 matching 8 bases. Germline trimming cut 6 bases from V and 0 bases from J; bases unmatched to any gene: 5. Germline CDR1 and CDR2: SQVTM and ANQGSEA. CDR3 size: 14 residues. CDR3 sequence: CSVKTSGSTDTQYF. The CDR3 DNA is TGCAGCGTCAAAACTAGCGGTAGCACAGATACGCAGTATTTT.

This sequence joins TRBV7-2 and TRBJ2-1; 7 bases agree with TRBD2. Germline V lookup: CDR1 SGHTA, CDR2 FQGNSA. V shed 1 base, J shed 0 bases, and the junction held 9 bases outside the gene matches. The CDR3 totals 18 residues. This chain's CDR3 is CASSLVASGDSSYNEQFF. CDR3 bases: TGTGCCAGCAGCTTAGTTGCTAGCGGAGACAGCTCCTACAATGAGCAGTTCTTC. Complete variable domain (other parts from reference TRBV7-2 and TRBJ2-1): GAGVSQSPSNKVTEKGKDVELRCDPISGHTALYWYRQSLGQGLEFLIYFQGNSAPDKSGLPSDRFSAERTGGSVSTLTIQRTQQEDSAVYLCASSLVASGDSSYNEQFFGPGTRLTVL.

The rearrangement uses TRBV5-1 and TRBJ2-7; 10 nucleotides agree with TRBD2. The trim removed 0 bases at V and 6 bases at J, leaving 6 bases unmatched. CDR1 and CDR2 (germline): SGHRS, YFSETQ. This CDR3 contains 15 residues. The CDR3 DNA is TGCGCCAGCAGCTTGGCCCCTAGCGGGAGCTCCGAGCAGTACTTC. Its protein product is CASSLAPSGSSEQYF.

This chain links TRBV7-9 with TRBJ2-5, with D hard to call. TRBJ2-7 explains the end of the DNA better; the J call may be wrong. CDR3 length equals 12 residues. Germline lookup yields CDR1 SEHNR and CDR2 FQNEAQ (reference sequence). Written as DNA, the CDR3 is TGTGCCAGCAGCTTGAGCTCCTACGAGCAGTACTTC. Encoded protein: CASSLSSYEQYF.